Listed here is a single T cell receptor beta chain. Assay used: immunoSEQ multiplex PCR; TCRdb lists only in-frame clones, some missing. The sample shows fewer than 2.5 million clones, approximately 94% of them seen only once. The CDR3 runs to 12 residues. The germline gives CDR1 LNHNV, CDR2 YYDKDF (reference sequence). Trimming took off 1 base at V and 5 bases at J, with 6 bases between the two ends. This sample stems from a study of shared clonotypes between healthy human individuals. This sequence was found in a man aged 18 to 35 in good health. Some clones in this sample may be carry-over from other donors' samples. What was sequenced was naive CD4+ T cells from PBMCs. The subset: CD45RA+ positively selected. The chain links TRBV15 to TRBJ2-7; D remains ambiguous. CDR3 DNA sequence: TGTGCCACCAGCAGAGTTGAAAACGAGCAGTACTTC. Amino acids: CATSRVENEQYF.